Listed below are T cell receptor beta chains from one sample, sequenced in a study of cytomegalovirus exposure and HLA in healthy donors. Sequenced by immunoSEQ multiplex PCR; TCRdb stores in-frame clones only, minus some. Found here are over 100,000 clones, roughly 79% of them singletons; the top ten hold roughly 2%. The sequenced material came from PBMCs. These receptors all stem from a woman aged 25 to 39 in good health and CMV-seronegative. The conserved cysteine and the conserved F or W are not part of the CDR3 here. The D gene is left open where the match is weak.

CDR3 protein: ASSTGQNTEAF
J gene: TRBJ1-1
V gene: TRBV18
D gene: -

CDR3 protein: ATDDRGMAWNEQF
J gene: TRBJ2-1
V gene: TRBV28
D gene: TRBD1

CDR3 protein: ASSRNRASNQPQH
J gene: TRBJ1-5
V gene: TRBV10-1
D gene: -

CDR3 protein: ASSLGKDSLNTEAF
J gene: TRBJ1-1
V gene: TRBV5-1
D gene: -

CDR3 protein: ASSLGTYNEQF
J gene: TRBJ2-1
V gene: TRBV7-7
D gene: -

CDR3 protein: ASSLKDRIYEQY
J gene: TRBJ2-7
V gene: TRBV5-6
D gene: TRBD1

CDR3 protein: ASSLGSGSYNEQF
J gene: TRBJ2-1
V gene: TRBV11-1
D gene: -

CDR3 protein: ASSLGRDGSDTQY
J gene: TRBJ2-3
V gene: TRBV7-2
D gene: -

CDR3 protein: ASSPPTGAQETQY
J gene: TRBJ2-5
V gene: TRBV18
D gene: -

CDR3 protein: ASSVAGLIGETQY
J gene: TRBJ2-5
V gene: TRBV9
D gene: -

CDR3 protein: ASSLERVTGGWTNEQF
J gene: TRBJ2-1
V gene: TRBV5-6
D gene: TRBD2

CDR3 protein: ASSHEMGTTGGNTDTQY
J gene: TRBJ2-3
V gene: TRBV4-3
D gene: TRBD1

CDR3 protein: ASSHGTSGRAVGQY
J gene: TRBJ2-3
V gene: TRBV4-1
D gene: TRBD2

CDR3 protein: ASSLEDRVGTGELF
J gene: TRBJ2-2
V gene: TRBV19
D gene: TRBD1

CDR3 protein: ASSPLAFAMGSWDGYT
J gene: TRBJ1-2
V gene: TRBV7-8
D gene: -

CDR3 protein: AISEEVAAYEQY
J gene: TRBJ2-7
V gene: TRBV10-3
D gene: -